This T cell receptor beta chain was identified in a study of blood T cells in healthy people across ages. General study points: Versus aged donors, long-lived donors had higher diversity and more naive CD4+ cells. Investigators treated diversity estimates from one million T cells as underestimates. The recorded TCR beta diversity per million T cells decreased in a roughly linear manner with age. Leaving the PBMCs unsorted stopped any conclusive comparison of naive versus antigen-experienced cells.

Comments on this clonotype: Its antigen remains unknown.

The CDR3 has 13 amino acids. V lost 4 bases and J lost 7; bases outside the gene matches: 2. In germline, CDR1 is SGHVS, CDR2 FQNEAQ. A J-beta primer mix and a sample-barcoded 5' primer were used in a second PCR of roughly 7 to 12 cycles. TCRdb fed the 5' RACE reads into MiXCR, producing one record per CDR3 protein. The repertoire includes about 1.8 million distinct CDR3 sequences, 49% of them detected once, and around 2.1% sits in the top ten. Sequencing used blood. The chain uses TRBV7-8 and TRBJ2-3, with 10 bases that match TRBD1. The receptor comes from a woman aged 40-49 years in good health. CDR3 protein: CASSSDRGNTQYF. The CDR3 coding sequence is TGTGCCAGCAGCTCGGACAGGGGGAATACGCAGTATTTT.